One and the same sample provided the 32 T cell receptor beta chains below, sequenced in a study of Graves' ophthalmopathy and Graves' hyperthyroidism. Transcripts of RNA were the source for amplifying TCR beta CDR3 regions. A first-round RT-PCR used HTBI primers, followed by a second-round multiplex PCR. Using its own MiXCR run on the multiplex PCR reads, TCRdb lists one record per CDR3 protein. The sample lists hundreds of thousands of distinct CDR3 sequences, around a fifth occurring once. Specimen: peripheral blood. The origin of the receptors is a woman in her late teens or twenties with stable Graves' hyperthyroidism. Some clones in this sample may be carry-over from other donors' samples.

V is TRBV4-1 and J is TRBJ1-6; 9 positions match TRBD1. V lost 4 bases, J lost 8 bases, and 15 bases stayed unmatched. From germline, CDR1 is MGHRA and CDR2 YSYEKL. The CDR3 runs 18 residues. The CDR3 loop reads CASSPTQGQGGTYSPLHF. CDR3 nucleotide sequence: TGCGCCAGCAGCCCCACCCAGGGACAGGGAGGGACGTATTCACCCCTCCACTTT.

This sequence joins TRBV27 and TRBJ1-2; no reliable D call. The V gene lost 5 bases and the J gene lost 0 bases, with 19 bases spanning the gap. Germline CDR1 is MNHEY and CDR2 is SMNVEV (reference sequence). There are 17 residues in the CDR3. For the CDR3, the DNA is TGTGCCAGCAGTGAAAGAAACACAGACCTAGCTAACTATGGCTACACCTTC. This sequence encodes CASSERNTDLANYGYTF.

Only a few counts were recorded for this clonotype. Sequence at one end of the junction differs from germline and may be a read error. The chain links TRBV20-1 to TRBJ1-5; D gene unclear. Germline CDR1 reads DFQATT; CDR2 reads SNEGSKA (reference sequence). The CDR3 is 9 residues long. CDR3 residues: CNAGQPQHF. The CDR3 nucleotides read TGCAATGCTGGCCAGCCCCAGCATTTT.

This chain connects TRBV24-1 to TRBJ2-3, with D uncertain. This CDR3 has 13 amino acids. Germline CDR1 reads KGHDR; CDR2 reads SFDVKD. V lost 4 bases to trimming and J lost 2 bases, with 6 bases between them. The CDR3 DNA reads TGTGCCACCAGTGACCGATACACAGATACGCAGTATTTT. Encoded protein: CATSDRYTDTQYF.

The table lists this clonotype with many counts. The rearrangement joins TRBV27 to TRBJ2-7; maybe TRBD1 (6 bases). This CDR3 is 15 amino acids long. V lost 1 base and J 5 bases, leaving 15 bases between the germline ends. The germline CDR1 and CDR2 sequences are MNHEY and SMNVEV (reference sequence). CDR3 protein: CASSLFQGSPHEQYF. The CDR3 nucleotides are TGTGCCAGCAGTTTATTCCAGGGGTCTCCCCACGAGCAGTACTTC.

V gene TRBV2 combines with J gene TRBJ1-5; 11 bases line up with TRBD1. CDR3 length: 14 residues. The V segment lost 6 bases and the J segment 5 bases; nucleotides outside the gene matches: 3. The V gene's germline CDR1 is SNHLY and CDR2 FYNNEI. The CDR3 DNA reads as TGTGCCAGCAGCGGACAGGGGGCTTATCAGCCCCAGCATTTT. Its protein is CASSGQGAYQPQHF.

The chain joins TRBV9 to TRBJ2-7; D is perhaps TRBD1 (6 bases). V lost 4 bases, J lost 3 bases, and 11 bases lay in between. The CDR3 has 13 amino acids. CDR1 and CDR2 (germline): SGDLS, YYNGEE. CDR3 sequence reads: CASSSRTDYEQYF. The CDR3 DNA follows: TGTGCCAGCAGCAGCCGGACAGACTACGAGCAGTACTTC.

This clonotype was observed a handful of times. The J gene is TRBJ1-1, the V gene TRBV30, with D unclear. Germline lookup yields CDR1 GTSNPN and CDR2 SVGIG (reference sequence). V gave up 5 bases and J gave up 6 bases, with 19 bases separating them. The CDR3 runs 14 residues. The CDR3 loop reads CAWGRRSLRAEAFF. CDR3 in DNA: TGTGCCTGGGGAAGGAGGAGTTTAAGGGCTGAAGCTTTCTTT.

This clonotype has a handful of counts. The DNA for the CDR3 is TGTGCCAGCTCACCCCGGGACGGAAGCTCCTACGAGCAGTACTTC. Amino acid sequence: CASSPRDGSSYEQYF. The chain has TRBV18 and TRBJ2-7, with D perhaps given as TRBD1 or TRBD2 (5 bases each). The CDR3 consists of 15 residues. The germline CDR1 and CDR2 sequences are KGHSH and LQKENI. Trimming removed 3 bases at V and 0 bases at J, with 12 bases between. The variable domain in full, completed from reference TRBV18 and TRBJ2-7, reads NAGVMQNPRHLVRRRGQEARLRCSPMKGHSHVYWYRQLPEEGLKFMVYLQKENIIDESGMPKERFSAEFPKEGPSILRIQQVVRGDSAAYFCASSPRDGSSYEQYFGPGTRLTVT.

This clonotype was observed many times. The chain uses TRBV20-1 and TRBJ2-7, with 10 bases that match TRBD2. CDR3 length equals 14 residues. After removal of 5 bases from V and 3 bases from J, the junction contained 7 bases not matched to a gene. The germline CDR1 and CDR2 sequences are DFQATT and SNEGSKA (reference sequence). The CDR3 protein is CSAAASGSYYEQYF. The CDR3 DNA follows: TGCAGTGCTGCAGCTAGCGGGAGTTACTACGAGCAGTACTTC.

This clonotype was counted many times. This chain links TRBV6-1 with TRBJ2-3; TRBD2 might be the D (5 bases). The V gene's germline CDR1 is MNHNS and CDR2 SASEGT. With 7 bases removed from V and 7 bases from J, the gap between germline ends came to 18 bases. The CDR3 totals 14 residues. The CDR3 spells CASNREPNGNTQYF. Here the CDR3 DNA reads TGTGCCAGCAATAGGGAGCCTAACGGGAATACGCAGTATTTT.

V usage is TRBV11-1 and J usage is TRBJ2-7, with 8 bases lining up with TRBD1. V lost 5 bases, J lost 6 bases, and 6 bases stayed unmatched. This CDR3 region has 13 residues. Germline V lookup: CDR1 SGHAT, CDR2 FQDESV (reference sequence). CDR3 protein: CASSGQGDGEQYF. The CDR3 DNA is TGTGCCAGCAGCGGACAGGGCGACGGCGAGCAGTACTTC.

This clonotype appeared many times. The chain couples TRBV27 to TRBJ2-7; 12 nucleotides line up with TRBD2. V lost 4 bases and J lost 3; bases outside the gene matches: 10. CDR1 and CDR2 (germline): MNHEY, SMNVEV (reference sequence). The CDR3 has 17 residues. Here the CDR3 DNA reads TGTGCCAGCAGTTCCCGTCCTAGCGGGAGGGTTCTCTACGAGCAGTACTTC. This codes for CASSSRPSGRVLYEQYF.

This clonotype turned up a few times. The V and J genes are TRBV4-1 and TRBJ1-6; the D gene is possibly TRBD1 (6 bases). CDR1 is MGHRA, CDR2 YSYEKL, per germline. This CDR3 has 16 amino acids. Trimming shortened V by 5 bases and J by 7 bases, and 18 bases separated the two germline ends. The CDR3 region is CASSWQRGTENSPLHF. As DNA, the CDR3 is TGCGCCAGCAGCTGGCAGAGGGGGACTGAAAATTCACCCCTCCACTTT.

The sample holds many counts of this clonotype. J is TRBJ2-7 and V is TRBV24-1, with D possibly called TRBD1 or TRBD2 (5 bases each). The CDR3 runs to 15 residues. Looked up from germline, CDR1 is KGHDR and CDR2 is SFDVKD. V was cut by 4 bases and J by 3 bases, with 15 bases left in between. The CDR3 sequence is CATSDRGTDLYEQYF. CDR3 coding DNA: TGTGCCACCAGTGACCGAGGGACCGACCTCTACGAGCAGTACTTC.

This clonotype appeared many times. V usage is TRBV6-5 and J usage is TRBJ2-7; 9 positions agree with TRBD2. The junction had 5 bases not matched to a gene; V was cut back by 5 bases and J by 0 bases. From germline, CDR1 is MNHEY and CDR2 SVGAGI. The CDR3 has 15 residues. The CDR3 DNA is TGTGCCAGCAGTCCTTCGACTAGCGGCTCCTACGAGCAGTACTTC. Its protein is CASSPSTSGSYEQYF.

Only a few counts were recorded for this clonotype. Possible read error: a much larger clone is one base away. The chain couples TRBV7-2 to TRBJ1-1; D is undetermined. Trimming removed 4 bases at V and 1 base at J, with 7 bases between. In germline, CDR1 is SGHTA, CDR2 FQGNSA. The CDR3 extends over 13 amino acids. In DNA, the CDR3 is TGTGCCAGCAGCTCATACAAGAACACTGAAGCTTTCTTT. Residues: CASSSYKNTEAFF.

This clonotype was observed at least ten times. The genes are TRBV19 and TRBJ2-7; perhaps D is TRBD1 or TRBD2 (5 bases each). Germline V lookup: CDR1 LNHDA, CDR2 SQIVND (reference sequence). V was shortened by 4 bases and J by 2 bases, with 12 bases between the two germline ends. The CDR3 length is 14 residues. The CDR3 sequence is CASSTRDGTYEQYF. In nucleotides, the CDR3 is TGTGCCAGTAGTACCCGGGACGGCACCTACGAGCAGTACTTC. Full variable domain (rest looked up from reference TRBV19 and TRBJ2-7): DGGITQSPKYLFRKEGQNVTLSCEQNLNHDAMYWYRQDPGQGLRLIYYSQIVNDFQKGDIAEGYSVSREKKESFPLTVTSAQKNPTAFYLCASSTRDGTYEQYFGPGTRLTVT.

This chain links TRBV30 with TRBJ1-5, with D unresolved. This CDR3 has 13 amino acids. The ends were cut back, 1 base at V and 6 bases at J, with 10 bases in the middle. Germline V gives CDR1 GTSNPN, CDR2 SVGIG (reference sequence). Here the CDR3 reads CAWSGTRSQPQHF. CDR3 nucleotides: TGTGCCTGGAGTGGGACGAGGAGTCAGCCCCAGCATTTT.

This clonotype appeared many times. The chain employs TRBV3-1 and TRBJ1-6; unclear D gene. CDR1 is LGHDT, CDR2 YNNKEL, per germline (reference sequence). V lost 3 bases and J lost 9, with 9 bases in between. The CDR3 loop spans 13 amino acids. Here the CDR3 reads CASSQSEISPLHF. The CDR3 DNA sequence: TGTGCCAGCAGCCAGTCGGAGATTTCACCCCTCCACTTT.

This clonotype was recorded at least ten times. The J gene is TRBJ1-1, the V gene TRBV6-1; 7 nucleotides match TRBD1. Germline CDR1 reads MNHNS; CDR2 reads SASEGT. CDR3 length: 14 amino acids. With V trimmed by 2 bases and J by 10 bases, 10 bases remained unmatched. CDR3 loop: CASSEFGQDSGAFF. The CDR3 coding sequence is TGTGCCAGCAGTGAATTCGGACAGGATTCAGGAGCTTTCTTT.

This clonotype appeared many times. The chain carries TRBV12-3 or TRBV12-4 and TRBJ1-2; D unresolved. Trimming pared 5 bases from V and 2 bases from J, leaving 9 bases between. This CDR3 spans 13 amino acids. The CDR3 protein is CASSLQINYGYTF. As DNA, the CDR3 is TGTGCCAGCAGTCTTCAGATAAACTATGGCTACACCTTC.

The genes are TRBV30 and TRBJ1-6; the match to TRBD1 covers 7 bases. CDR1 and CDR2 (germline): GTSNPN, SVGIG (reference sequence). The CDR3 runs to 13 residues. J was trimmed by 4 bases and V by 4 bases; bases with no gene match: 1. As DNA, the CDR3 is TGTGCCTGGACAGGGGGATATAATTCACCCCTCCACTTT. Translation gives CAWTGGYNSPLHF.

Ten or more counts support this clonotype. The DNA for the CDR3 is TGTGCCAGCAGCTTCAGACAGGCGTTAAACACTGAAGCTTTCTTT. This codes for CASSFRQALNTEAFF. The chain employs TRBV11-2 and TRBJ1-1; TRBD1 is a possible D gene (6 bases). This CDR3 spans 15 amino acids. CDR1 and CDR2 from the germline V gene are SGHAT and FQNNGV. The V end lost 3 bases, the J end lost 2 bases, and 13 bases lay between the germline ends.

Many counts were recorded for this clonotype. V is TRBV12-3 or TRBV12-4 and J is TRBJ2-2; weak D call: TRBD2 (7 bases). V was shortened by 5 bases and J by 4 bases, with 20 bases between the two germline ends. This CDR3 has 17 amino acids. The CDR3 sequence: CASSPLSRGAGTGELFF. In DNA, the CDR3 is TGTGCCAGCAGTCCCTTAAGTCGGGGGGCTGGCACCGGGGAGCTGTTTTTT.

This clonotype was found many times. This sequence joins TRBV15 and TRBJ1-1; D gene unclear. CDR1 and CDR2 (germline): LNHNV, YYDKDF (reference sequence). V was pared by 0 bases and J by 4 bases, with 3 bases between. The CDR3 extends over 12 amino acids. CDR3 DNA: TGTGCCACCAGCAGAGAAGGCACTGAAGCTTTCTTT. The encoded protein is CATSREGTEAFF.

The sample holds a few counts of this clonotype. V gene TRBV2 combines with J gene TRBJ2-5, with D uncertain. Germline-derived CDR1 and CDR2 are SNHLY and FYNNEI. CDR3 length equals 13 residues. Trimming left V 8 bases short and J 5 bases short, with 15 bases between. The CDR3: CASQELRAETQYF. CDR3 in DNA: TGTGCCAGCCAGGAACTCCGGGCGGAGACCCAGTACTTC.

This clonotype was seen at least ten times. The rearrangement joins TRBV6-5 to TRBJ1-5, with 7 bases aligning to TRBD1. The CDR3 runs 15 residues. V gave up 3 bases and J gave up 4 bases; unmatched junction bases: 6. CDR1 and CDR2 from the germline V gene are MNHEY and SVGAGI. The CDR3 spells CASSYGTAPNQPQHF. The CDR3 bases are TGTGCCAGCAGTTATGGGACAGCTCCAAATCAGCCCCAGCATTTT.

This clonotype was found many times. The rearrangement links TRBV7-8 to TRBJ2-7; 7 bases agree with TRBD1. J was trimmed by 2 bases and V by 2 bases; bases with no gene match: 6. CDR1 is SGHVS, CDR2 FQNEAQ, per germline. The CDR3 has 15 residues. This CDR3 is CASSLLDRATYEQYF. CDR3 in DNA: TGTGCCAGCAGCTTACTTGACAGGGCCACCTACGAGCAGTACTTC. The full variable domain, rest sourced from reference TRBV7-8 and TRBJ2-7, is GAGVSQSPRYKVAKRGQDVALRCDPISGHVSLFWYQQALGQGPEFLTYFQNEAQLDKSGLPSDRFFAERPEGSVSTLKIQRTQQEDSAVYLCASSLLDRATYEQYFGPGTRLTVT.

The chain carries TRBV6-1 and TRBJ1-5; D is undetermined. This CDR3 is built from 17 residues. V lost 0 bases and J lost 1, with 13 bases in between. Germline V CDR1 and CDR2: MNHNS, SASEGT. CDR3 residues: CASSEAPGSKSNQPQHF. The CDR3 nucleotides read TGTGCCAGCAGTGAAGCGCCCGGCAGCAAAAGCAATCAGCCCCAGCATTTT.

This clonotype was detected ten times or more. The chain has TRBV6-1 and TRBJ2-5; D is uncertain. The V gene lost 7 bases and the J gene lost 1 base, with 10 bases spanning the gap. The CDR3 runs 13 residues. CDR1 is MNHNS, CDR2 SASEGT, per germline. This CDR3 reads CASKELTQETQYF. CDR3 sequence (DNA): TGTGCCAGCAAGGAACTCACCCAAGAGACCCAGTACTTC.

This clonotype was seen at least ten times. V is TRBV6-4 and J is TRBJ2-7; TRBD2 aligns across 9 bases. CDR3 length: 16 amino acids. Germline CDR1 is MRHNA and CDR2 is SNTAGT. V shed 6 bases and J 0 bases; nucleotides not matched to a gene: 9. CDR3 protein: CASRFFSGGPSYEQYF. CDR3 nucleotides: TGTGCCAGCAGGTTTTTTAGCGGGGGTCCCTCCTACGAGCAGTACTTC.